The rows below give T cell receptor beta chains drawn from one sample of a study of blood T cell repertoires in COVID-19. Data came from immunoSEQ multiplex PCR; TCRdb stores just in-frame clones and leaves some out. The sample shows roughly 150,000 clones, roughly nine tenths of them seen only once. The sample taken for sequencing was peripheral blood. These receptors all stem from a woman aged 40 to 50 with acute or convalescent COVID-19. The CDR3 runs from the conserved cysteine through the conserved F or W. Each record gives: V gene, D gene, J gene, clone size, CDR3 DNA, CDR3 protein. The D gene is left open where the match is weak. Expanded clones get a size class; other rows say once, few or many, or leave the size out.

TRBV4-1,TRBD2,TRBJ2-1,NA,TGCGCCAGCAGCCTAGAAGCGGGGTATTACAATGAGCAGTTCTTC,CASSLEAGYYNEQFF
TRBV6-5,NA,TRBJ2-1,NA,TGTGCCAGCATCTCGGGGGGCGGTGGCAATGAGCAGTTCTTC,CASISGGGGNEQFF
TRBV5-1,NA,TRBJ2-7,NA,TGCGCCAGCAGCTTGACAGGGCTCCTCTCCTACGAGCAGTACTTC,CASSLTGLLSYEQYF
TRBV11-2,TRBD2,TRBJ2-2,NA,TGTGCCAGCAGCTTAACTAGCGGGGGGTGGACCGGGGAGCTGTTTTTT,CASSLTSGGWTGELFF
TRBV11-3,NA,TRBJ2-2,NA,TGTGCCAGCAGCTGGGGGTTGCGGGGGCCCGGGGAGCTGTTTTTT,CASSWGLRGPGELFF
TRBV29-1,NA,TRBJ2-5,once,TGCAGCGTTGCCCAGGTCCAAGAGACCCAGTACTTC,CSVAQVQETQYF
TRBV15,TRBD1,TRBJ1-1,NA,TGTGCCACCAGAACTACAGGGGGCACTGAAGCTTTCTTT,CATRTTGGTEAFF
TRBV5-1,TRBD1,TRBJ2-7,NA,TGCGCCAGCAGACCAAGACAGGGAACCGTGTACGAGCAGTACTTC,CASRPRQGTVYEQYF
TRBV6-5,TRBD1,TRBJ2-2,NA,TGTGCCAGCAGACCGGGACAGGGGGTTGTGGGGGAGCTGTTTTTT,CASRPGQGVVGELFF
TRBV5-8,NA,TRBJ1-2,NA,TGTGCCAGCAGCTCGTCAGCAGGGGTCGGCTATGGCTACACCTTC,CASSSSAGVGYGYTF
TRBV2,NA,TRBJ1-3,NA,TGTGCCAGCAGTGAGAATCCCTCACTCTCTGGAAACACCATATATTTT,CASSENPSLSGNTIYF
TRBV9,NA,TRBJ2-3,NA,TGTGCCAGCAGCGTTGATGGCGATACGCAGTATTTT,CASSVDGDTQYF
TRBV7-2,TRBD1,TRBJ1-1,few,TGTGCCAGCAGCCTAATAAACAGGGGAAACACTGAAGCTTTCTTT,CASSLINRGNTEAFF
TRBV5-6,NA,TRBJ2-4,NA,TGTGCCAGCAGCCTTACAGGAGTGAAAAACATTCAGTACTTC,CASSLTGVKNIQYF
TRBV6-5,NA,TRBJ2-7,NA,TGTGCCAGCAGGGAGACAGGCCCTGTCTACGAGCAGTACTTC,CASRETGPVYEQYF
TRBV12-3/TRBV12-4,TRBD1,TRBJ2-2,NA,TGTGCCAGCAGCCCCGACAGGGGCGGGGAGCTGTTTTTT,CASSPDRGGELFF
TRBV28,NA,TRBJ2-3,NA,TGTGCCAGCAGTTTATTAGGAGGGAGTCGCACAGATACGCAGTATTTT,CASSLLGGSRTDTQYF
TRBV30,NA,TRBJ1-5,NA,TGTGCCTGGAAATACCAGGCTAGCAATCAGCCCCAGCATTTT,CAWKYQASNQPQHF
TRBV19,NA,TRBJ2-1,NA,TGTGCCAGTAGTATAACGGCGGTCGAGCAGTTCTTC,CASSITAVEQFF
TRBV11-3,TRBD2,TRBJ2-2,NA,TGTGCCAGCAGTCCCCGCGGGGGTACCGGGGAGCTGTTTTTT,CASSPRGGTGELFF
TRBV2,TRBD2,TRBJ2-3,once,TGTGCCAGTTCTAGCGGGAGGGAGGCAGATACGCAGTATTTT,CASSSGREADTQYF
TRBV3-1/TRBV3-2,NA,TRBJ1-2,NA,TGTGCCAGCAGCCAAGATCCCCAGGGTAGGTCCTATGGCTACACCTTC,CASSQDPQGRSYGYTF
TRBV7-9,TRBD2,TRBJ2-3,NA,TGTGCCAGCAGCAACCCGACTAGCGGCACAGATACGCAGTATTTT,CASSNPTSGTDTQYF
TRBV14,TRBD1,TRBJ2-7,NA,TGTGCCAGCAGCCAGGGACAGGGGCCTTTCTACGAGCAGTACTTC,CASSQGQGPFYEQYF
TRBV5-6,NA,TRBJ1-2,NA,TGTGCCAGCAGCTTGGTTTTAGAACTCTATGGCTACACCTTC,CASSLVLELYGYTF
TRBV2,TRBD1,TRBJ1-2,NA,TGTGCCAGCAGCTCCCCAGGGGGCCGTAACTATGGCTACACCTTC,CASSSPGGRNYGYTF
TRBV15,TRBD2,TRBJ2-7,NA,TGTGCCACCAGCAGGGGGGTAGCGGGATACGAGCAGTACTTC,CATSRGVAGYEQYF
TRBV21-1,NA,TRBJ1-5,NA,TGTGCCAGCAGCAAACCCGCGGACAGCCCTTTGCATTTT,CASSKPADSPLHF
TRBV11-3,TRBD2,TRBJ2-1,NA,TGTGCCAGCAGCAAACAACCTAGCGGGCCAGTGGACGAGCAGTTCTTC,CASSKQPSGPVDEQFF
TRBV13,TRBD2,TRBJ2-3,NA,TGTGCCAGCAGCTCCCCCGGACTAGCGGGTAACACAGATACGCAGTATTTT,CASSSPGLAGNTDTQYF
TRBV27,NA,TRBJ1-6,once,TGTGCCAGCATGACAGGCAATTCACCCCTCCACTTT,CASMTGNSPLHF
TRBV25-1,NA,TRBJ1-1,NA,TGTGCCAGCATTCCTCAGGGATTAATCACTGAAGCTTTCTTT,CASIPQGLITEAFF
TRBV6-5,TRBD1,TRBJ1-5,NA,TGTGCCAGCAGCCGGGACAGGAGAGAGCCCCAGCATTTT,CASSRDRREPQHF
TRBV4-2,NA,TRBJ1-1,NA,TGTGCCAGCAGCCAAGAATCAGGGTTTGAAGCTTTCTTT,CASSQESGFEAFF
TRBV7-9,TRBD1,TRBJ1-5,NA,TGTGCCAGCAGCTCGGGACAGACCGTAATACCCCAGCATTTT,CASSSGQTVIPQHF